Described below is a single T cell receptor (beta chain) sequence and its context. This specimen belongs to a study of blood T cell repertoires in COVID-19. Whole-study context: Researchers got acute and convalescent COVID-19 samples from the United States, Italy and Spain. Sources were T cells, B-cell-depleted T cells, or PBMCs; the material itself was cDNA or gDNA.

In the authors' workflow: The authors estimated nucleated cell counts from reference gene primer amplification. Sequencing was performed with immunoSEQ multiplex PCR; in TCRdb, only in-frame clones are kept and a portion is missing. D and trimming were read from the DNA, whereas the V and J calls and clone size are those reported in that table. This table has 300,000 or so clones, about 90% appearing once. V was pared by 7 bases and J by 7 bases, with 10 bases of the junction left unmatched. The CDR3 is made up of 14 amino acids. The germline CDR1 and CDR2 sequences are WSHSY and SAAADI. This TCR came from a man between 18 and 29 years old who had recovered from COVID-19. The material sequenced was peripheral blood. The gene calls are TRBV10-2 and TRBJ1-2; TRBD1 aligns across 9 bases. CDR3 residues: CASTPGQGVGGYTF. The CDR3 coding sequence is TGCGCCAGCACTCCGGGACAGGGAGTCGGTGGCTACACCTTC.